This TCR beta chain was sequenced in a study of shared clonotypes between healthy human individuals. This clone appeared once. Genomic DNA of every subset was divided equally among multiple immunoSEQ plates. The repertoire was sequenced with immunoSEQ multiplex PCR; TCRdb's copy has only in-frame clones and lacks some. Of more than 400,000 clones in the sample, around four fifths were seen once. Donors had no recently reported acute infections or vaccinations and were HIV-negative. Some 100 million PBMCs went into genomic DNA for unsorted samples. There are 16 residues in the CDR3. The ends were cut back, 5 bases at V and 4 bases at J, with 17 bases in the middle. From germline, CDR1 is MNHNY and CDR2 SVGAGI (reference sequence).

Sequencing input: PBMCs. This receptor was obtained from a woman in her thirties or forties in good health. Some clones in this sample may be carry-over from other donors' samples. The V and J genes are TRBV6-6 and TRBJ1-4; D unclear. The chain's CDR3 is CASSRLERSVNEKLFF. The CDR3 DNA reads as TGTGCCAGCAGTCGACTAGAGCGGTCCGTTAATGAAAAACTGTTTTTT.